The 25 T cell receptor beta chains below all came from one sample that was sequenced in a study of T cells in Graves' hyperthyroidism and ophthalmopathy. The TCR beta CDR3 regions underwent amplification using RNA transcripts as the source. HTBI primers drove first-round RT-PCR of the TCR CDR3. TCRdb re-derived calls from the multiplex PCR reads in MiXCR, one entry per CDR3 protein. The data contain about 400,000 distinct CDR3 sequences, 14% to 15% of them singletons. The sample comprised blood. Source of these receptors: a woman aged 30 to 39 with Graves' hyperthyroidism.

Note on this clonotype: With a much larger clone just one base away, this may be a read error. The chain links TRBV6-4 to TRBJ2-5, with TRBD2 matching over 10 bases. Germline V gene sequence: CDR1 MRHNA, CDR2 SNTAGT. The CDR3 extends over 16 amino acids. The V and J ends lost 8 bases and 5 bases, in that order; junction bases with no gene match: 14. This chain's CDR3 is CASPLAGEMGQETQYF. DNA for the CDR3: TGTGCCAGCCCGCTAGCGGGAGAAATGGGACAGGAGACCCAGTACTTC.

The sample holds a few counts of this clonotype. One base away lies a much larger clone, so this may be a sequencing read error. The chain employs TRBV7-8 and TRBJ2-1; 12 nucleotides line up with TRBD2. CDR3 length: 17 amino acids. V shed 2 bases and J 3 bases; nucleotides not matched to a gene: 5. Looked up from germline, CDR1 is SGHVS and CDR2 is FQNEAQ. Here the CDR3 DNA reads TGTGCCAGCAGCTTACGGACTAGCGGGATCTACTACAATGAGCAGTTCTTC. Protein: CASSLRTSGIYYNEQFF. Looking up the rest from reference TRBV7-8 and TRBJ2-1 gives the full variable domain: GAGVSQSPRYKVAKRGQDVALRCDPISGHVSLFWYQQALGQGPEFLTYFQNEAQLDKSGLPSDRFFAERPEGSVSTLKIQRTQQEDSAVYLCASSLRTSGIYYNEQFFGPGTRLTVL.

This clonotype was recorded at least ten times. The gene calls are TRBV20-1 and TRBJ2-1; 10 nucleotides line up with TRBD2. The germline CDR1 and CDR2 sequences are DFQATT and SNEGSKA (reference sequence). Trimming took 1 base from V and 2 from J; bases not matched to a gene: 2. The CDR3 is 15 residues long. The CDR3 sequence is CSARVTSGTYNEQFF. The CDR3 DNA follows: TGCAGTGCTAGAGTTACTAGCGGGACCTACAATGAGCAGTTCTTC.

The V and J genes are TRBV20-1 and TRBJ2-1, with 14 nucleotides matching TRBD2. With V trimmed by 6 bases and J by 1 base, 11 bases remained unmatched. This CDR3 comprises 18 residues. Germline CDR1 reads DFQATT; CDR2 reads SNEGSKA (reference sequence). CDR3 residues: CSAGGLAGVKGSYNEQFF. CDR3 in DNA: TGCAGTGCGGGGGGACTAGCGGGAGTGAAAGGGTCCTACAATGAGCAGTTCTTC.

This clonotype was seen only a few times. This rearrangement joins TRBV3-1 to TRBJ1-4; no firm D call. The CDR3 totals 15 residues. From germline, CDR1 is LGHDT and CDR2 YNNKEL (reference sequence). Trimming removed 1 base from V and 4 bases from J, with 10 bases in between. CDR3 sequence: CASSQGNRFNEKLFF. In nucleotides, the CDR3 is TGTGCCAGCAGCCAAGGGAACAGATTTAATGAAAAACTGTTTTTT.

The gene calls are TRBV30 and TRBJ2-4, with 10 bases aligning to TRBD1. This CDR3 has 17 amino acids. CDR1 is GTSNPN, CDR2 SVGIG, per germline (reference sequence). V dropped 1 base and J dropped 4; count of bases not matched to a gene: 10. The CDR3 is CAWSARPGQGRKNIQYF. The CDR3 bases are TGTGCCTGGAGTGCTAGGCCGGGACAGGGGAGGAAAAACATTCAGTACTTC.

The table lists this clonotype with a few counts. A single base separates this from a much larger clone, so it may be a read error. The rearrangement uses TRBV7-2 and TRBJ2-1; 9 bases are shared with TRBD2. This CDR3 contains 16 residues. Per the germline V gene, CDR1 is SGHTA and CDR2 is FQGNSA. The CDR3 bases are TGTGTCAGCAGCTTAGCGGCTAGCGGGACTTACAATGAGCAGTTCTTC. It is translated as CVSSLAASGTYNEQFF. Complete variable domain (other parts from reference TRBV7-2 and TRBJ2-1): GAGVSQSPSNKVTEKGKDVELRCDPISGHTALYWYRQSLGQGLEFLIYFQGNSAPDKSGLPSDRFSAERTGGSVSTLTIQRTQQEDSAVYLCVSSLAASGTYNEQFFGPGTRLTVL.

There are a few counts of this clonotype. The rearrangement uses TRBV9 and TRBJ2-1, with 12 bases that match TRBD2. CDR3 length: 15 residues. The germline V gene encodes CDR1 SGDLS and CDR2 YYNGEE. V lost 2 bases to trimming and J lost 8 bases; unmatched junction nucleotides: 5. The CDR3 nucleotides read TGTGCCAGCAGCGTCCTAGCGGGAGGGGTCGATGAGCAGTTCTTC. The encoded protein is CASSVLAGGVDEQFF.

This clonotype appeared once. Given a much more abundant clone one base away, this may be a read error. This rearrangement joins TRBV20-1 to TRBJ1-5, with D perhaps matching TRBD1 (5 bases). The CDR3 length is 16 residues. The V gene lost 5 bases and the J gene lost 4 bases, with 21 bases spanning the gap. Germline V gives CDR1 DFQATT, CDR2 SNEGSKA (reference sequence). CDR3 sequence (DNA): TGCAGTGCTGGTGTTCTGTCTCGGGGGGATAATCAGCCCCAGCATTTT. Translating it yields CSAGVLSRGDNQPQHF.

This clonotype was detected ten times or more. The chain joins TRBV2 to TRBJ1-5; D not certain. V was pared by 4 bases and J by 2 bases, with 9 bases between. The germline V gene encodes CDR1 SNHLY and CDR2 FYNNEI. This CDR3 has 14 residues. This CDR3 is CASSGGRGNQPQHF. CDR3 sequence (DNA): TGTGCCAGCAGTGGGGGAAGGGGCAATCAGCCCCAGCATTTT.

The J gene is TRBJ2-7, the V gene TRBV25-1; 9 bases match TRBD2. Unmatched junction bases numbered 3, after V lost 1 base and J lost 2 bases. Germline V CDR1 and CDR2: MGHDK, SYGVNS. The CDR3 contains 15 residues. For the CDR3, the DNA is TGTGCCAGCAGTGAATTCGCGGGAGGGCCCTACGAGCAGTACTTC. Translated, it gives CASSEFAGGPYEQYF.

This clonotype was observed at least ten times. The chain has TRBV6-1 and TRBJ2-7; possible D gene TRBD2, 6 bases. CDR3 length: 15 residues. Per the germline V gene, CDR1 is MNHNS and CDR2 is SASEGT. Trimming took 7 bases from V and 3 from J, leaving 19 bases between them. CDR3 nucleotides: TGTGCCAGCACTCCTACCGGGGCGGGGAACTACGAGCAGTACTTC. This encodes CASTPTGAGNYEQYF.

This clonotype was detected many times. The gene calls are TRBV27 and TRBJ2-1, with 13 bases lining up with TRBD2. CDR3 size: 15 residues. V was pared by 4 bases and J by 7 bases, with 4 bases of the junction left unmatched. CDR1 is MNHEY and CDR2 is SMNVEV in the germline V gene (reference sequence). DNA for the CDR3: TGTGCCAGCAGTTGGGGGACTAGCGGGACGAATGAGCAGTTCTTC. This codes for CASSWGTSGTNEQFF.

The CDR3: CASSPLAGTTRETQYF. In DNA form, the CDR3 reads TGTGCCAGCAGCCCCCTAGCGGGAACCACGAGAGAGACCCAGTACTTC. The chain combines TRBV7-3 with TRBJ2-5; the match to TRBD2 covers 9 bases. CDR3 length equals 16 residues. Germline trimming cut 5 bases from V and 4 bases from J; bases unmatched to any gene: 11. Germline V gives CDR1 SGHTA, CDR2 FQGTGA.

This clonotype has at least ten counts. This rearrangement joins TRBV18 to TRBJ1-2, with D unclear. The CDR3 length is 14 residues. Trimming shortened V by 0 bases and J by 8 bases, and 13 bases separated the two germline ends. Germline V gene data show CDR1 as KGHSH and CDR2 as LQKENI. The DNA of the CDR3 is TGTGCCAGCTCACCACCGAGTCCAACTGAAGGCTACACCTTC. This codes for CASSPPSPTEGYTF.

This clonotype has more than one count but fewer than ten. The V call is TRBV30, the J call TRBJ1-1; D unclear. The CDR3 extends over 14 amino acids. V lost 2 bases, J lost 1 base, and 11 bases lay in between. Germline V gene sequence: CDR1 GTSNPN, CDR2 SVGIG (reference sequence). The chain's CDR3 is CAWSSPEPNTEAFF. In DNA form, the CDR3 reads TGTGCCTGGAGTTCCCCAGAGCCGAACACTGAAGCTTTCTTT.

This clonotype occurred many times. The V and J genes are TRBV2 and TRBJ2-3, with D perhaps matching TRBD1 or TRBD2 (6 bases each). CDR3 size: 14 residues. The ends were cut back, 8 bases at V and 0 bases at J, with 12 bases in the middle. The germline V gene encodes CDR1 SNHLY and CDR2 FYNNEI. CDR3 DNA: TGTGCCAGCCTTAGGGGGGTGAGCACAGATACGCAGTATTTT. Its translation is CASLRGVSTDTQYF.

In this sample, this clonotype turned up a few times. The gene calls are TRBV27 and TRBJ2-6; D is ambiguous. Germline values: CDR1 MNHEY, CDR2 SMNVEV (reference sequence). This CDR3 region has 13 residues. The V end lost 3 bases, the J end lost 8 bases, and 8 bases lay between the germline ends. CDR3 nucleotide sequence: TGTGCCAGCAGTTTTCCCGGGTCCAACGTCCTGACTTTC. This gives the protein CASSFPGSNVLTF. Filled out from reference TRBV27 and TRBJ2-6, the complete variable domain reads EAQVTQNPRYLITVTGKKLTVTCSQNMNHEYMSWYRQDPGLGLRQIYYSMNVEVTDKGDVPEGYKVSRKEKRNFPLILESPSPNQTSLYFCASSFPGSNVLTFGAGSRLTVL.

There are many counts of this clonotype. This chain connects TRBV30 to TRBJ2-7; D gene unclear. V lost 1 base to trimming and J lost 6 bases, with 13 bases between them. Germline V gene lookup returns CDR1 GTSNPN and CDR2 SVGIG (reference sequence). The CDR3 is 13 residues long. CDR3 bases: TGTGCCTGGAGTGCAACGATTCATGGCGAGCAGTACTTC. Protein product: CAWSATIHGEQYF. Full variable domain (remainder filled in from reference TRBV30 and TRBJ2-7): SQTIHQWPATLVQPVGSPLSLECTVEGTSNPNLYWYRQAAGRGLQLLFYSVGIGQISSEVPQNLSASRPQDRQFILSSKKLLLSDSGFYLCAWSATIHGEQYFGPGTRLTVT.

V usage is TRBV14 and J usage is TRBJ2-1, with 11 bases that match TRBD2. The CDR3 contains 16 residues. With V trimmed by 3 bases and J by 9 bases, 10 bases remained unmatched. Per the germline V gene, CDR1 is SGHDN and CDR2 is FVKESK. Here the CDR3 reads CASSHIAGGSPGEQFF. The DNA of the CDR3 is TGTGCCAGCAGCCATATAGCGGGAGGGAGCCCGGGTGAGCAGTTCTTC.

Remarks on this clonotype: A read error is possible here, since a much larger clone lies one base away. The chain is built from TRBV18 and TRBJ2-6; D ambiguous. The CDR3 has 16 amino acids. Germline V lookup: CDR1 KGHSH, CDR2 LQKENI. The CDR3 reads CASSPTLTSGSNVLTF. In DNA, the CDR3 is TGTGCCAGCTCACCAACTTTGACCTCTGGGTCCAACGTCCTGACTTTC.

This clonotype was seen only a few times. The chain carries TRBV27 and TRBJ1-6; weak D call: TRBD1 (5 bases). Germline assignment: CDR1 MNHEY and CDR2 SMNVEV (reference sequence). CDR3 length: 15 amino acids. V gave up 6 bases and J gave up 1 base, with 10 bases separating them. The DNA for the CDR3 is TGTGCCAGCAGGGAAAGGGGATCCTATAATTCACCCCTCCACTTT. Protein sequence: CASRERGSYNSPLHF.

This clonotype was seen a few times. V usage is TRBV5-1 and J usage is TRBJ1-1, with D possibly matching TRBD1 (6 bases). Germline assignment: CDR1 SGHRS and CDR2 YFSETQ. CDR3 size: 14 residues. V lost 3 bases and J lost 3, with 12 bases in between. CDR3 region: CASSSGAVDTEAFF. The CDR3 region has the DNA TGCGCCAGCAGCTCAGGGGCAGTCGACACTGAAGCTTTCTTT.

This clonotype was counted at least ten times. The chain carries TRBV25-1 and TRBJ2-5; 7 bases are a match to TRBD1. Germline CDR1 is MGHDK and CDR2 is SYGVNS. CDR3 length: 16 residues. Trimming at V came to 1 base and at J to 3 bases, leaving 8 bases not matched to a gene. CDR3 loop: CASSEFRGTFEETQYF. The CDR3 DNA sequence: TGTGCCAGCAGTGAATTCAGGGGGACGTTCGAAGAGACCCAGTACTTC.

This clonotype has a count of ten or more. V and J are TRBV12-3 or TRBV12-4 and TRBJ2-7, with 8 bases that match TRBD2. V trimming: 6 bases; J trimming: 6 bases; junction bases outside the gene matches: 7. The CDR3 has 13 amino acids. DNA of the CDR3: TGTGCCAGCAGGGCGGGAGGTGTCTCCGAGCAGTACTTC. The encoded protein is CASRAGGVSEQYF.